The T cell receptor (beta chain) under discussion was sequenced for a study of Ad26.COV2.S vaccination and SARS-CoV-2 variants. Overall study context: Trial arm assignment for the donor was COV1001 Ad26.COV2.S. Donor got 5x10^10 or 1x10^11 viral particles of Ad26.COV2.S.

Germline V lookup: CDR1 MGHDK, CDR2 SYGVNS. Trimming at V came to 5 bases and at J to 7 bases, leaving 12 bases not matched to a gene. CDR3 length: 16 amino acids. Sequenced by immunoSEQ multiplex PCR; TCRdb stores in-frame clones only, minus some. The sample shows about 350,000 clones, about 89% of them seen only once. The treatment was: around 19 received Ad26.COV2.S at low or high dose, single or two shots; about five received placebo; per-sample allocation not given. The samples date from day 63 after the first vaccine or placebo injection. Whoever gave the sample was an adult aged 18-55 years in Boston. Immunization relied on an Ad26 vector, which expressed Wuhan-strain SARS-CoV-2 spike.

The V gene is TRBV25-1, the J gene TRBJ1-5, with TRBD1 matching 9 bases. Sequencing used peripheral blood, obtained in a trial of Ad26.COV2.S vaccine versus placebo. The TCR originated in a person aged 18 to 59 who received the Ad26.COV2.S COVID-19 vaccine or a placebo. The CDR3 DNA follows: TGTGCCAGCAGTAAATTGCCGGGACAGGGAAACCAGCCCCAGCATTTT. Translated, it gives CASSKLPGQGNQPQHF.